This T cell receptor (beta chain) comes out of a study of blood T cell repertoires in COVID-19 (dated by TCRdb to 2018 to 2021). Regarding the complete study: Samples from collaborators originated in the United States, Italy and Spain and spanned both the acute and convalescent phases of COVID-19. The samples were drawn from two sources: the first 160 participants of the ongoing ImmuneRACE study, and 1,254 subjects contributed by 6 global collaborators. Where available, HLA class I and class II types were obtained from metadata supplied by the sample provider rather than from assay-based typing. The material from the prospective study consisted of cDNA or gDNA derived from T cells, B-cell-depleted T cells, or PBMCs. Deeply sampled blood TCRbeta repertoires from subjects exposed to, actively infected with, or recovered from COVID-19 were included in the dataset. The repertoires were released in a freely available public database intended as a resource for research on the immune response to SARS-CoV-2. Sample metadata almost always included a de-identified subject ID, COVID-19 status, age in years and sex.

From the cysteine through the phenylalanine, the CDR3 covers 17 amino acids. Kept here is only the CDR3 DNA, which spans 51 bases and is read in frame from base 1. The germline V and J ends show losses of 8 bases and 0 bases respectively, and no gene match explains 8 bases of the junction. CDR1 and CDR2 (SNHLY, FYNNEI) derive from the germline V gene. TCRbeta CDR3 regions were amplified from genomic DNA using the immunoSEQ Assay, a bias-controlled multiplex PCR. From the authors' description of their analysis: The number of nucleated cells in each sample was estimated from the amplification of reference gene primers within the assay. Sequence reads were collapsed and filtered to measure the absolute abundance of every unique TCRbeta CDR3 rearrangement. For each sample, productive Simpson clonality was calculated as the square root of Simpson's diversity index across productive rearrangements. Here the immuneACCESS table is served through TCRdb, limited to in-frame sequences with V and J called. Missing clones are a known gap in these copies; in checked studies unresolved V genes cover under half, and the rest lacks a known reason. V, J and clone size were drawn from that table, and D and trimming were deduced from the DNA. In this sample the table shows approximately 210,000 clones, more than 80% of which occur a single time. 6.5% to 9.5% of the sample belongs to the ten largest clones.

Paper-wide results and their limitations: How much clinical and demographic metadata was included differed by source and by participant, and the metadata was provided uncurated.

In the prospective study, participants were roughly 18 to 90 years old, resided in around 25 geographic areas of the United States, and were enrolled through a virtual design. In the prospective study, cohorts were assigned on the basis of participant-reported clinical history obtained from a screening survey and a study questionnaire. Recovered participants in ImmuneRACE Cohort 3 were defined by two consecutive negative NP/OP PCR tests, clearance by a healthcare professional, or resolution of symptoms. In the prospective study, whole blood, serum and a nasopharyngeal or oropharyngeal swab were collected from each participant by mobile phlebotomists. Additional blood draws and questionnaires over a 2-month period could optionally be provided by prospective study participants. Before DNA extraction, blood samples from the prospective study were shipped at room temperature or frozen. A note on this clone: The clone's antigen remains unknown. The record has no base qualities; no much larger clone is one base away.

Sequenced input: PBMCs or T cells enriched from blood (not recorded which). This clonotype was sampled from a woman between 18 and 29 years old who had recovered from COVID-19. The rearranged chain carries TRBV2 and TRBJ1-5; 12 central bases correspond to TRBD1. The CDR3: CASSGGQGARSNQPQHF. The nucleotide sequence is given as TGTGCCAGCTCGGGGGGACAGGGGGCCCGTAGCAATCAGCCCCAGCATTTT. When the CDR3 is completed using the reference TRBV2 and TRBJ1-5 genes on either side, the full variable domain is EPEVTQTPSHQVTQMGQEVILRCVPISNHLYFYWYRQILGQKVEFLVSFYNNEISEKSEIFDDQFSVERPDGSNFTLKIRSTKLEDSAMYFCASSGGQGARSNQPQHFGDGTRLSIL.